This T cell receptor (beta chain) was retrieved from a study of identical twins. TCRdb reprocessed the 5' RACE reads with MiXCR, giving one entry per CDR3 protein. The sample lists some 460,000 distinct CDR3 sequences; more than 13% were seen once. Points on this clonotype: Its antigen is not identified.

This CDR3 is built from 15 residues. Germline V gene lookup returns CDR1 SGHVS and CDR2 FNYEAQ. The V end was cut by 5 bases, the J end by 3 bases, with 13 bases between. General study points: Conclusions were drawn cross-sectionally by statistical analysis, without following the same donors. Twin sharing of out-of-frame TCR alpha was underestimated by models in monozygotic pairs. Fewer insertions marked abundant cord blood beta clonotypes; young adult naive trended weakly, memory not at all.

The same data also went into a second study, on yellow fever vaccine responses in identical twins. From that second work: Twins' vaccine T cell responses reportedly seemed partly convergent and partly personalized.

The clonotype originates from a woman between 18 and 29 years old in good health. The specimen sequenced was CD4+ T cells sorted from blood. The chain links TRBV7-6 to TRBJ2-2; D remains unclear. The CDR3 here is CASSPELVYTGELFF. Here the CDR3 DNA reads TGTGCCAGCAGCCCTGAGTTGGTGTACACCGGGGAGCTGTTTTTT.